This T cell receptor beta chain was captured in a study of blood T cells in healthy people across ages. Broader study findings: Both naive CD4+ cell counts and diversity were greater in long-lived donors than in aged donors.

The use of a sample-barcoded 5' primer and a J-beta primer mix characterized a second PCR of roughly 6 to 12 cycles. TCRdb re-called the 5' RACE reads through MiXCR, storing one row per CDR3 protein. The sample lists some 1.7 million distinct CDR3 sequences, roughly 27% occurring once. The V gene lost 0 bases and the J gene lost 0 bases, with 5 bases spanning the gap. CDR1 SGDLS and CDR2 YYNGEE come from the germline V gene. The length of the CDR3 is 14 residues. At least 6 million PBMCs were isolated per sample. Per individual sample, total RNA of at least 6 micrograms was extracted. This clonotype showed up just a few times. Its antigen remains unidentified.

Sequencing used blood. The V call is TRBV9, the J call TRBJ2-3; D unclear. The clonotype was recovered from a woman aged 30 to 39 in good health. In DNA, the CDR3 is TGTGCCAGCAGCGTAGTTGCCAGCACAGATACGCAGTATTTT. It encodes CASSVVASTDTQYF. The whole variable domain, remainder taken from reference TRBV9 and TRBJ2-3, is DSGVTQTPKHLITATGQRVTLRCSPRSGDLSVYWYQQSLDQGLQFLIQYYNGEERAKGNILERFSAQQFPDLHSELNLSSLELGDSALYFCASSVVASTDTQYFGPGTRLTVL.